The source of this T cell receptor beta chain is a study of T cell responses to AZD1222 COVID-19 vaccine. This clone was counted a few times. The antigen is not known. Some clones are missing from TCRdb's copy, which holds only in-frame ones; the method was immunoSEQ multiplex PCR. The sample yields about 70,000 clones, around 82% seen once. In germline, CDR1 is SGHDN, CDR2 FVKESK. The CDR3 is 17 amino acids. V lost 0 bases and J 3 bases, leaving 17 bases between the germline ends. Broader study findings: As reported, nearly half of all spike-specific TCRs target variant regions that are unmutated.

This material consisted of peripheral blood, taken 28 days after the second AZD1222 dose. The chain employs TRBV14 and TRBJ1-2; D remains ambiguous. The sequence was collected from an adult who received the AZD1222 COVID-19 vaccine. CDR3 protein: CASSQDSGKYGDYGYTF. For the CDR3, the DNA is TGTGCCAGCAGCCAAGATTCGGGCAAATATGGCGACTATGGCTACACCTTC.